The count of the clone carrying this T cell receptor (beta chain) is one. Measured with immunoSEQ multiplex PCR; TCRdb has only the in-frame clones, and not every one. The sample shows 60,000 or so clones, 70% to 90% of them seen only once. This entry belongs to a study of OX40 agonist ivuxolimab in advanced cancers. Background on the study: The diagnoses of dose-escalation patients were hepatocellular carcinoma, melanoma, renal cell or head and neck cancer. Past anti-PD-1, anti-PD-L1 or anti-CTLA-4 therapy was accepted, and 40% had received some.

The clonotype originates from an adult with an advanced solid tumor such as melanoma, head and neck, liver or kidney cancer. Sample: CD4+ or CD8+ T cells sorted from blood, taken in a trial of the OX40 agonist ivuxolimab.

This CDR3 is CASSADLAGVNNEQFF. In DNA, the CDR3 is TGTGCCAGCAGCGCGGATCTAGCGGGGGTGAATAATGAGCAGTTCTTC. V is TRBV7-2 and J is TRBJ2-1; TRBD2 matches 10 bases. In germline, CDR1 is SGHTA, CDR2 FQGNSA. CDR3 length: 16 amino acids. V dropped 5 bases and J dropped 7; count of bases not matched to a gene: 11.